Included here is one TCR beta chain sequence, with context. No cognate antigen has been identified for it. Base quality data are lacking; no much larger clone is found one base away. TCRbeta CDR3 regions were amplified from genomic DNA by means of the immunoSEQ Assay, a bias-controlled multiplex PCR. As for the original processing: Nucleated cell counts per sample were estimated from amplification of reference gene primers within the assay. Sequence reads were collapsed and filtered to measure the absolute abundance of every unique TCRbeta CDR3 rearrangement. Productive Simpson clonality was computed per sample as the square root of Simpson's diversity index over productive rearrangements. TCRdb obtained this table from immuneACCESS and retained in-frame rearrangements with V and J assigned. These tables miss some clones; where compared with another copy, unresolved V genes account for less than half of the shortfall, and the remainder is unexplained. For V, J and clone size, that table is used; D and trimming come from the DNA. The table for this sample lists fewer than 100,000 clones; around 87% of them were counted only once. Of the sample, roughly 6.8% falls within the top ten clones.

The CDR3 spans 15 residues, from the cysteine through the phenylalanine. The kept DNA is CDR3 alone, 45 bases in frame from the first base. In the germline V gene, CDR1 corresponds to SNHLY and CDR2 to FYNNEI. Deletion took 2 bases off V and 5 bases off J, with a span of 10 bases between the germline ends. The record originates from a study of blood T cell repertoires in COVID-19 (TCRdb year 2020). Background on the whole study: Samples from collaborators originated in the United States, Italy and Spain and spanned both the acute and convalescent phases of COVID-19. The material from the prospective study consisted of cDNA or gDNA derived from T cells, B-cell-depleted T cells, or PBMCs. Deeply sampled blood TCRbeta repertoires from subjects exposed to, actively infected with, or recovered from COVID-19 were included in the dataset. A freely available public database, intended as a resource for researchers studying the immune response to SARS-CoV-2, is where the repertoires were released. Samples came from the ongoing ImmuneRACE study (first 160 participants) plus 1,254 subjects from 6 global collaborators. A de-identified subject ID, COVID-19 status, age in years and sex were almost always included in the sample metadata. Where available, HLA class I and class II types were taken from metadata supplied by the sample provider and were not determined by assay-based typing.

Points the paper makes about the study in general: How much clinical and demographic metadata was included differed by source and by participant, and the metadata was provided uncurated.

Each collaborating institution followed its own protocols to collect whole blood in K2EDTA tubes. Collaborator samples were shipped for TCRbeta analysis as frozen whole blood, isolated PBMCs, or DNA extracted from either sample type. Material for sequencing was peripheral blood. The V gene is TRBV2 and the J gene is TRBJ1-6, and perhaps TRBD1 as D gene, on 5 matching bases. The receptor's source is a human donor with acute or convalescent COVID-19. The donor label of this sample is uncertain. The DNA sequence follows: TGTGCCAGCAGTGAAATTGCAGGGAATAATTCACCCCTCCACTTT. Its protein product is CASSEIAGNNSPLHF.